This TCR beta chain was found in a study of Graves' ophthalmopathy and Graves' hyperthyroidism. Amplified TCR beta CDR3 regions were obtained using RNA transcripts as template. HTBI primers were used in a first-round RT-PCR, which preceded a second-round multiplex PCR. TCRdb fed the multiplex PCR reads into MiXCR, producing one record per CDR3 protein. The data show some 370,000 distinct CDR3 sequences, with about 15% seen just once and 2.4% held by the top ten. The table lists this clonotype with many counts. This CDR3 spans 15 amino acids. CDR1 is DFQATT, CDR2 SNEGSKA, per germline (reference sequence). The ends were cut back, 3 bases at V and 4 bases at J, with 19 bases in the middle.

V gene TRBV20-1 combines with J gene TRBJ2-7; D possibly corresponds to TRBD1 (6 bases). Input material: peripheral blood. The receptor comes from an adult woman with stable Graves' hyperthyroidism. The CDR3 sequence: CSARDGQRPFYEQYF. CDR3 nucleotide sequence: TGCAGTGCTAGGGACGGACAGAGACCTTTTTACGAGCAGTACTTC.